This passage covers 10 T cell receptor beta chains from one sample sequenced in a study of blood T cell repertoires in COVID-19. Sequencing was performed with immunoSEQ multiplex PCR; in TCRdb, only in-frame clones are kept and a portion is missing. The sample records under 300,000 clones, approximately 78% being singletons. The sample consisted of peripheral blood. Every receptor here comes from a woman in her sixties or seventies with active or convalescent COVID-19.

The chain uses TRBV10-3 and TRBJ2-5; D uncertain. Germline V gene data show CDR1 as ENHRY and CDR2 as SYGVKD. The CDR3 contains 14 residues. Trimming removed 0 bases at V and 5 bases at J, with 10 bases between. The CDR3, as DNA: TGTGCCATCAGTGAGTCGGAGCCCCCGGAGACCCAGTACTTC. It encodes CAISESEPPETQYF.

This clone was counted only a few times. The chain uses TRBV4-1 and TRBJ1-1; TRBD1 matches 8 bases. Looked up from germline, CDR1 is MGHRA and CDR2 is YSYEKL. J lost 4 bases, V lost 4 bases, and 5 bases had no gene match. The CDR3 has 14 amino acids. The DNA for the CDR3 is TGCGCCAGCAGCCCCCTTACAGGGGGCACTGAAGCTTTCTTT. Protein product: CASSPLTGGTEAFF.

V is TRBV6-6 and J is TRBJ1-5, with TRBD1 identical over 7 bases. This CDR3 comprises 12 residues. Per germline, CDR1 MNHNY and CDR2 SVGAGI (reference sequence). The trim removed 6 bases at V and 5 bases at J, leaving 1 base unmatched. CDR3 nucleotides: TGTGCCAGCAGCAGGGGGGATCAGCCCCAGCATTTT. Protein product: CASSRGDQPQHF.

CDR3 sequence: CASSFLRLGTPLAKNIQYF. The CDR3 region has the DNA TGTGCCAGCAGCTTCCTCCGATTAGGGACACCTCTAGCCAAAAACATTCAGTACTTC. The chain recombines TRBV7-2 with TRBJ2-4; a possible D gene is TRBD1 (6 bases). The CDR3 is 19 amino acids. V lost 3 bases and J 0 bases, leaving 21 bases between the germline ends. Germline CDR1 reads SGHTA; CDR2 reads FQGNSA.

The chain is built from TRBV18 and TRBJ1-2, with D maybe TRBD1 (5 bases). This CDR3 has 17 amino acids. Germline CDR1 reads KGHSH; CDR2 reads LQKENI. Trimming cost V 2 bases and J 3 bases, with 19 bases left between them. The CDR3 here is CASSPARGGSGHYGYTF. The CDR3, as DNA: TGTGCCAGCTCACCAGCCCGGGGAGGGTCGGGGCACTATGGCTACACCTTC.

This clone was picked up a small number of times. The chain recombines TRBV7-9 with TRBJ1-1; D remains ambiguous. There are 15 residues in the CDR3. Trimming cost V 0 bases and J 7 bases, with 15 bases left between them. The V gene's germline CDR1 is SEHNR and CDR2 FQNEAQ (reference sequence). CDR3 residues: CASSLASLPSNEAFF. The DNA of the CDR3 is TGTGCCAGCAGCTTAGCTTCCTTACCGAGCAATGAAGCTTTCTTT. Variable domain in full (rest from reference TRBV7-9 and TRBJ1-1): DTGVSQNPRHKITKRGQNVTFRCDPISEHNRLYWYRQTLGQGPEFLTYFQNEAQLEKSRLLSDRFSAERPKGSFSTLEIQRTEQGDSAMYLCASSLASLPSNEAFFGQGTRLTVV.

This clone showed up just a few times. The J gene is TRBJ2-5, the V gene TRBV7-2; 11 positions match TRBD2. Germline CDR1 and CDR2: SGHTA and FQGNSA. This CDR3 has 16 residues. V lost 1 base and J lost 5; bases outside the gene matches: 6. CDR3 residues: CASSLGSTSGVETQYF. CDR3 nucleotide sequence: TGTGCCAGCAGCTTAGGTTCGACTAGCGGGGTTGAGACCCAGTACTTC. Full variable domain (outside the CDR3, taken from reference TRBV7-2 and TRBJ2-5): GAGVSQSPSNKVTEKGKDVELRCDPISGHTALYWYRQSLGQGLEFLIYFQGNSAPDKSGLPSDRFSAERTGGSVSTLTIQRTQQEDSAVYLCASSLGSTSGVETQYFGPGTRLLVL.

On this clone: Other nucleotide sequences from this sample produce the same CDR3. The J gene is TRBJ2-3, the V gene TRBV2; 10 bases match TRBD2. The CDR3 is 17 residues long. V lost 0 bases and J lost 4; bases outside the gene matches: 7. Looked up from germline, CDR1 is SNHLY and CDR2 is FYNNEI. This CDR3 is CASSEAGSGGAADTQYF. The CDR3 nucleotides are TGTGCCAGCAGTGAAGCAGGGAGCGGGGGGGCGGCAGATACGCAGTATTTT.

V gene TRBV6-1 combines with J gene TRBJ2-5; D is unresolved. Germline V gene sequence: CDR1 MNHNS, CDR2 SASEGT. This CDR3 is built from 13 residues. V was pared by 2 bases and J by 7 bases, with 11 bases between. The CDR3 DNA follows: TGTGCCAGCAGTGAAAGCCCTAGGATGACCCAGTACTTC. Translating it yields CASSESPRMTQYF.

The chain has TRBV7-6 and TRBJ1-4, with TRBD1 identical over 7 bases. The CDR3 contains 15 residues. Germline CDR1 is SGHVS and CDR2 is FNYEAQ. V shed 5 bases and J 4 bases; nucleotides not matched to a gene: 7. CDR3 in amino acids: CASSTGQTFNEKLFF. In DNA form, the CDR3 reads TGTGCCAGCAGCACGGGACAGACTTTTAATGAAAAACTGTTTTTT.